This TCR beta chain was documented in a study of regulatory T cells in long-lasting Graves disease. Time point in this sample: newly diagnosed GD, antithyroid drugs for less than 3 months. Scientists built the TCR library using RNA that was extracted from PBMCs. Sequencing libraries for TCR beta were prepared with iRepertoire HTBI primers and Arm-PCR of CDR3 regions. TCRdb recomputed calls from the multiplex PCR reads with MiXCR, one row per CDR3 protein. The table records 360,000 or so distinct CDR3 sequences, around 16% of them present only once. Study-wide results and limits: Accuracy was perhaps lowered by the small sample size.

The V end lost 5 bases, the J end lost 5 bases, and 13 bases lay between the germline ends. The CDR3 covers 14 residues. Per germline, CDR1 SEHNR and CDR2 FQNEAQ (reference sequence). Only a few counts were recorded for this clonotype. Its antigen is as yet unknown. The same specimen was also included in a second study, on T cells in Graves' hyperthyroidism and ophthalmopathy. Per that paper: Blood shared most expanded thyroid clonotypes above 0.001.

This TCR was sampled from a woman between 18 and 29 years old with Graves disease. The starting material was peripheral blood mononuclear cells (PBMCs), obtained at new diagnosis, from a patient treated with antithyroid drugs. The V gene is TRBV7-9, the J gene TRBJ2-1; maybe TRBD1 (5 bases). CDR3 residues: CASSRSDSNNEQFF. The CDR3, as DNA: TGTGCCAGCAGCCGTTCCGACAGTAACAATGAGCAGTTCTTC.